These T cell receptor beta chains were read from a single sample in a study of regulatory T cells in long-lasting Graves disease. In TCRdb, the multiplex PCR reads were re-called with MiXCR into one record per CDR3 protein. In the table there are over 350,000 distinct CDR3 sequences, 12% to 15% of which are singletons. This sample also belongs to another study, concerning T cells in Graves' hyperthyroidism and ophthalmopathy.

The sequencing used peripheral blood mononuclear cells (PBMCs), collected at new diagnosis, from a patient treated with antithyroid drugs. These receptors all stem from a woman aged 45-65 years with Graves disease. The CDR3 runs from the conserved cysteine through the conserved F or W. D genes are given only for firm matches. Expanded clones are given a class, and other clones once, few, many or no size at all.

CDR3aa | CDR3nt | j_gene | abundance | v_gene | d_gene
CATGGTGELFF | TGTGCCACAGGGGGCACCGGGGAGCTGTTTTTT | TRBJ2-2 | many | TRBV2 | TRBD1
CASSDMQNLNNQPQHF | TGTGCCAGCAGTGATATGCAGAATTTAAACAATCAGCCCCAGCATTTT | TRBJ1-5 | many | TRBV2 | NA
CASSSQIPGEIVVYEQYF | TGTGCCAGCAGCTCCCAAATCCCCGGGGAGATCGTCGTGTACGAGCAGTACTTC | TRBJ2-7 | NA | TRBV7-6 | NA
CASSLAREGVEQFF | TGCGCCAGCAGCTTGGCACGCGAGGGTGTTGAGCAGTTCTTC | TRBJ2-1 | few | TRBV5-1 | NA
CASSLGHNGYTF | TGTGCCAGCAGCTTGGGACACAATGGCTACACCTTC | TRBJ1-2 | NA | TRBV7-9 | NA
CASIRAGVGAGELFF | TGTGCCAGCATCAGAGCGGGAGTAGGGGCCGGGGAGCTGTTTTTT | TRBJ2-2 | many | TRBV28 | TRBD2
CASSPLGARAGDTQYF | TGTGCCAGCAGCCCCTTGGGGGCGCGCGCGGGAGATACGCAGTATTTT | TRBJ2-3 | many | TRBV13 | NA
CASSRRWGTGDLNKYF | TGTGCCAGCAGTCGCCGGTGGGGGACAGGGGACCTTAATAAGTACTTC | TRBJ2-7 | many | TRBV7-2 | TRBD1
CASRTHLVTNYGYTF | TGTGCCAGCAGGACCCACTTGGTAACTAACTATGGCTACACCTTC | TRBJ1-2 | many | TRBV27 | NA
CASSWTGGGEQFF | TGTGCCAGCAGCTGGACAGGGGGGGGGGAGCAGTTCTTC | TRBJ2-1 | few | TRBV27 | TRBD1
CASNRDTSNTGELFF | TGTGCCAGCAACCGGGACACCTCGAACACCGGGGAGCTGTTTTTT | TRBJ2-2 | many | TRBV6-1 | NA
CASSEGRRSDEQFF | TGTGCCAGCAGTGAAGGCCGTAGGAGCGATGAGCAGTTCTTC | TRBJ2-1 | many | TRBV6-1 | NA
CASSMDNQETQYF | TGTGCCAGCAGCATGGACAACCAAGAGACCCAGTACTTC | TRBJ2-5 | few | TRBV7-3 | NA
CASSLSSSGRYEQYF | TGTGCCAGCAGCTTAAGTTCTAGCGGGAGGTACGAGCAGTACTTC | TRBJ2-7 | many | TRBV28 | TRBD2
CASSVTSSHYEQYF | TGCGCCAGCAGCGTGACTAGCTCCCATTACGAGCAGTACTTC | TRBJ2-7 | many | TRBV10-2 | TRBD2
CASSRVEGEQYF | TGTGCCAGCAGCCGGGTGGAGGGCGAGCAGTACTTC | TRBJ2-7 | NA | TRBV11-2 | NA
CASSSQGVEYQETQYF | TGTGCCAGCAGCTCGCAGGGGGTGGAGTACCAAGAGACCCAGTACTTC | TRBJ2-5 | many | TRBV7-9 | TRBD1
CASSLSDLWDAGELFF | TGTGCCAGCAGTTTATCAGACCTCTGGGATGCCGGGGAGCTGTTTTTT | TRBJ2-2 | many | TRBV28 | NA
CASSLDVFSGANVLTF | TGTGCCAGCAGCTTAGACGTATTCTCTGGGGCCAACGTCCTGACTTTC | TRBJ2-6 | many | TRBV7-2 | NA
CASSTTSGYEQYF | TGTGCCAGCAGTACGACTAGCGGCTACGAGCAGTACTTC | TRBJ2-7 | few | TRBV28 | TRBD2
CASSYGGTGYEQYF | TGTGCCAGCAGTTACGGCGGGACTGGCTACGAGCAGTACTTC | TRBJ2-7 | many | TRBV6-2/TRBV6-3 | NA
CASSQGGYQETQYF | TGTGCCAGCTCCCAAGGGGGGTACCAAGAGACCCAGTACTTC | TRBJ2-5 | many | TRBV18 | NA
CASSPSGLGGGEQFF | TGTGCCAGCAGCCCCTCCGGGTTAGGAGGGGGTGAGCAGTTCTTC | TRBJ2-1 | NA | TRBV12-3/TRBV12-4 | NA
CASSPGIRETQYF | TGTGCCAGCAGCCCGGGGATCAGGGAGACCCAGTACTTC | TRBJ2-5 | many | TRBV3-1 | NA
CASSRGSVGNEKLFF | TGTGCCAGCAGTCGAGGGTCGGTCGGTAATGAAAAACTGTTTTTT | TRBJ1-4 | many | TRBV2 | NA
CASSLGPQGAQPQHF | TGTGCCAGCAGTTTAGGCCCCCAGGGGGCGCAGCCCCAGCATTTT | TRBJ1-5 | many | TRBV12-3/TRBV12-4 | TRBD1
CSVTTGGGQPQHF | TGCAGCGTAACGACAGGAGGGGGTCAGCCCCAGCATTTT | TRBJ1-5 | NA | TRBV29-1 | NA
CASSTRPGGGGGNQPQHF | TGTGCCAGTAGTACCCGGCCCGGGGGGGGCGGCGGCAATCAGCCCCAGCATTTT | TRBJ1-5 | NA | TRBV19 | NA
CSALAAPGEQFF | TGCAGTGCTTTAGCGGCCCCGGGGGAGCAGTTCTTC | TRBJ2-1 | many | TRBV20-1 | NA
CASSLAGTSGGYNEQFF | TGTGCCAGCAGCTTAGCCGGGACTAGCGGGGGATACAATGAGCAGTTCTTC | TRBJ2-1 | many | TRBV7-6 | TRBD2
CASIGGPAYEQYF | TGCGCCAGCATAGGGGGACCGGCCTACGAGCAGTACTTC | TRBJ2-7 | once | TRBV10-2 | NA
CASSPDLWTSGAYEQYF | TGTGCCAGCAGTCCTGACCTCTGGACTAGCGGGGCCTACGAGCAGTACTTC | TRBJ2-7 | few | TRBV28 | TRBD2
CASATGDSVTDTQYF | TGTGCCAGCGCCACGGGGGACAGCGTCACAGATACGCAGTATTTT | TRBJ2-3 | NA | TRBV28 | NA
CASSPGAGEKLFF | TGTGCCAGCTCACCAGGGGCTGGGGAAAAACTGTTTTTT | TRBJ1-4 | many | TRBV18 | NA
CASSHSFDRAHNSNQPQHF | TGTGCCAGCAGCCACTCTTTTGACAGGGCACACAATAGCAATCAGCCCCAGCATTTT | TRBJ1-5 | NA | TRBV4-2 | TRBD1
CASSVADRVAGQETQYF | TGTGCCAGCAGCGTAGCAGATCGGGTGGCTGGCCAAGAGACCCAGTACTTC | TRBJ2-5 | NA | TRBV9 | NA
CASRVQLAGVFEQYF | TGTGCCAGCAGAGTTCAACTAGCGGGAGTTTTCGAGCAGTACTTC | TRBJ2-7 | many | TRBV6-1 | TRBD2
CASSSRQGVLSEQYF | TGTGCCAGCAGTTCCCGGCAGGGGGTTCTTAGCGAGCAGTACTTC | TRBJ2-7 | many | TRBV6-5 | TRBD1
CASSFTGIPYEQYF | TGTGCCAGCAGCTTTACAGGGATCCCCTACGAGCAGTACTTC | TRBJ2-7 | few | TRBV6-1 | NA
CASSQDGKTQYF | TGTGCCAGCAGCCAAGATGGAAAGACCCAGTACTTC | TRBJ2-5 | many | TRBV3-1 | NA
CASSLSGLAVSYEQYF | TGTGCCAGCAGTTTATCCGGACTAGCCGTCTCCTACGAGCAGTACTTC | TRBJ2-7 | NA | TRBV28 | TRBD2
CASSLAGDAADTQYF | TGCGCCAGCAGCTTGGCGGGAGACGCCGCAGATACGCAGTATTTT | TRBJ2-3 | many | TRBV5-1 | NA
CASSMVVMNTEAFF | TGTGCCAGTAGTATGGTCGTTATGAACACTGAAGCTTTCTTT | TRBJ1-1 | few | TRBV19 | NA
CATSDLETGSGTDTQYF | TGTGCCACCAGTGATTTGGAGACAGGTTCGGGTACAGATACGCAGTATTTT | TRBJ2-3 | few | TRBV24-1 | NA
CASRVGTGPNSPLHF | TGCGCCAGCAGAGTCGGCACAGGCCCTAATTCACCCCTCCACTTT | TRBJ1-6 | once | TRBV5-1 | NA
CASSYTGTGYNEQFF | TGTGCCAGCAGTTACACCGGGACAGGGTACAATGAGCAGTTCTTC | TRBJ2-1 | many | TRBV6-5 | TRBD1
CASSFPWSNTGELFF | TGTGCCAGCAGTTTCCCTTGGAGTAACACCGGGGAGCTGTTTTTT | TRBJ2-2 | few | TRBV28 | NA
CASSLGSGPDTQYF | TGTGCCAGCAGCTTGGGCAGCGGCCCAGATACGCAGTATTTT | TRBJ2-3 | NA | TRBV5-5 | NA
CSVGGSFETQYF | TGCAGCGTAGGTGGATCGTTTGAGACCCAGTACTTC | TRBJ2-5 | NA | TRBV29-1 | NA